This is a list of T cell receptor beta chains from one sample in a study of blood T cell repertoires in COVID-19. TCRdb's copy holds only in-frame clones and misses some; the assay was immunoSEQ multiplex PCR. The sample lists some 86,000 clones; 85% to 95% were seen once. Sequences were obtained from peripheral blood. The receptors derive from a human donor with active COVID-19. The donor label of this sample is uncertain. The CDR3 runs from the conserved cysteine through the conserved F or W. A D gene is named only where the DNA matches it firmly. Clone size is given for some rows only: seen once, a few or many times, or a class if the clone is expanded.

clone_size,cdr3_length,v_call,j_call,d_call,cdr3_nt,cdr3_aa
NA,16,TRBV4-3,TRBJ2-7,NA,TGCGCCAGCAGCCAAGATACGGCTGGGGAGCACGACGAGCAGTACTTC,CASSQDTAGEHDEQYF
NA,16,TRBV5-6,TRBJ1-6,TRBD1,TGTGCCAGCAGCTTGGCAGGACAGGGGGAACATTCACCCCTCCACTTT,CASSLAGQGEHSPLHF
NA,14,TRBV11-1,TRBJ2-5,TRBD2,TGTGCCAGCAGCTTAGTAGCGGGGGGACAGACCCAGTACTTC,CASSLVAGGQTQYF
NA,15,TRBV28,TRBJ1-3,TRBD1,TGTGCCAGCACGCCAGGGGGCAACTCTGGAAACACCATATATTTT,CASTPGGNSGNTIYF
NA,14,TRBV16,TRBJ1-2,NA,TGTGCCAGCAGCCAATCCGCAGCTAACTATGGCTACACCTTC,CASSQSAANYGYTF
once,18,TRBV7-2,TRBJ1-2,TRBD1,TGTGCCAGCCGCATCGGCGGGACAGGCAACTCCGGCACCTATGGCTACACCTTC,CASRIGGTGNSGTYGYTF
NA,15,TRBV25-1,TRBJ2-5,TRBD2,TGTGCCAGCAGTGAATACGGGGGGGCCCAAGAGACCCAGTACTTC,CASSEYGGAQETQYF
NA,14,TRBV10-1,TRBJ1-1,NA,TGCGCCAGCAGTGAGCCCAGGGCCCTCACTGAAGCTTTCTTT,CASSEPRALTEAFF
NA,16,TRBV2,TRBJ1-2,TRBD1,TGTGCCAGCAGTGTCTCAACAGGGGATGGGGTCTATGGCTACACCTTC,CASSVSTGDGVYGYTF
NA,15,TRBV5-1,TRBJ2-1,NA,TGCGCCAGCGTGAATTCTCTGGCGGGCCACAATGAGCAGTTCTTC,CASVNSLAGHNEQFF
NA,13,TRBV3-1/TRBV3-2,TRBJ1-1,TRBD1,TGTGCCAGCAGCTGGACAGGGAACACTGAAGCTTTCTTT,CASSWTGNTEAFF
NA,13,TRBV6-5,TRBJ1-1,NA,TGTGCCAGCACATACGGGGGGATGTTTGAAGCTTTCTTT,CASTYGGMFEAFF
NA,14,TRBV19,TRBJ2-7,NA,TGTGCCAGTAGTTTGGACAGTTCCTCCTACGAGCAGTACTTC,CASSLDSSSYEQYF
NA,13,TRBV7-6,TRBJ2-7,NA,TGTGCCAGCAGCTTAGCTCCCGTGTACGAGCAGTACTTC,CASSLAPVYEQYF
NA,17,TRBV2,TRBJ2-6,TRBD2,TGTGCCAGCGCTAAGGGACTAGCGGTAATCGGGGCCAACGTCCTGACTTTC,CASAKGLAVIGANVLTF
NA,18,TRBV27,TRBJ2-2,TRBD1,TGTGCCAGCAGCTTACTTTCCGGGACAGACCTTGCTACCGGGGAGCTGTTTTTT,CASSLLSGTDLATGELFF
once,16,TRBV5-1,TRBJ2-5,TRBD2,TGCGCCAGCAGCTTGGCGGGGGGACTGTTACAAGAGACCCAGTACTTC,CASSLAGGLLQETQYF
NA,14,TRBV25-1,TRBJ2-5,TRBD1,TGTGCCAGCACCAAACAGGGGGCGGCAGAGACCCAGTACTTC,CASTKQGAAETQYF
NA,14,TRBV7-3,TRBJ1-1,NA,TGTGCCAGCAGCTTACAGACAGCGAACACTGAAGCTTTCTTT,CASSLQTANTEAFF
NA,14,TRBV28,TRBJ2-7,TRBD1,TGTGCCAGCAGTTTACTGGGACAGGGTTACGAGCAGTACTTC,CASSLLGQGYEQYF